A selection of T cell receptor beta chains follows, all from one sample in a study of healthy donors' naive CD4 and CD8 T cells. TCRdb re-called the reads with MiXCR, one entry per CDR3 protein. The data contain 200,000 or so distinct CDR3 sequences, over 60% of them singletons. Sequencing input: naive CD4+ and CD8+ T cells sorted from blood, pooled from several donors. Receptors were obtained from a pool of human donors in good health; the sample pools cells from several healthy donors. CDR3s include the opening cysteine and the closing phenylalanine or tryptophan. A D gene is named only where the DNA matches it firmly. Expanded clones get a size class; other rows say once, few or many, or leave the size out.

TRBJ2-3 | TRBV10-3 | . | . | CAISEAGTGVDTQYF | TGTGCCATCAGTGAGGCTGGCACGGGCGTCGATACGCAGTATTTT
TRBJ2-7 | TRBV6-2/TRBV6-3 | few | TRBD1 | CASSTKTTGAFVREQYF | TGTGCCAGCAGTACCAAGACAACAGGGGCGTTTGTGAGAGAGCAGTACTTC
TRBJ1-2 | TRBV29-1 | once | . | CSVPGQLYGYTF | TGCAGCGTACCGGGACAACTCTATGGCTACACCTTC
TRBJ2-7 | TRBV5-6 | few | TRBD1 | CASSAGQGIYEQYF | TGTGCCAGCAGCGCGGGACAGGGTATTTACGAGCAGTACTTC
TRBJ1-1 | TRBV19 | . | . | CASTWDNLNTEAFF | TGTGCCAGTACCTGGGACAACCTGAACACTGAAGCTTTCTTT
TRBJ1-6 | TRBV20-1 | . | . | CSVPPAGRGPESYNSPLHF | TGCAGTGTACCGCCAGCAGGGAGAGGGCCAGAATCCTATAATTCACCCCTCCACTTT
TRBJ1-2 | TRBV4-3 | . | . | CASSQVLMDGYTF | TGCGCCAGCAGCCAAGTTCTTATGGATGGCTACACCTTC
TRBJ2-1 | TRBV11-2 | once | . | CASSPIQTNEQFF | TGTGCCAGCAGCCCAATACAAACCAATGAGCAGTTCTTC
TRBJ2-1 | TRBV25-1 | . | . | CASSERGADGEQFF | TGTGCCAGCAGTGAACGGGGGGCGGATGGTGAGCAGTTCTTC
TRBJ1-6 | TRBV18 | . | . | CASSLQEGPLHF | TGTGCCAGCTCACTGCAAGAGGGTCCCCTCCACTTT
TRBJ2-1 | TRBV29-1 | few | . | CSVEATGRFDEQFF | TGCAGCGTTGAAGCGACAGGGAGGTTCGATGAGCAGTTCTTC
TRBJ2-3 | TRBV29-1 | . | . | CSVESGLADTQYF | TGCAGCGTTGAATCGGGCCTCGCAGATACGCAGTATTTT
TRBJ2-3 | TRBV29-1 | . | . | CSVVAGPTDTQYF | TGCAGCGTTGTTGCGGGGCCCACAGATACGCAGTATTTT
TRBJ2-1 | TRBV29-1 | . | TRBD2 | CSVGGTSGNNEQFF | TGCAGCGTTGGTGGGACTAGCGGTAACAATGAGCAGTTCTTC
TRBJ2-5 | TRBV18 | . | . | CASSPGVQETQYF | TGTGCCAGCTCACCTGGGGTACAAGAGACCCAGTACTTC
TRBJ2-1 | TRBV29-1 | . | TRBD2 | CSFWSGGNNEQFF | TGCAGCTTCTGGAGCGGGGGAAACAATGAGCAGTTCTTC
TRBJ1-2 | TRBV5-6 | . | . | CASSFGTIHWGINYGYTF | TGTGCCAGCAGCTTCGGGACAATCCACTGGGGGATTAACTATGGCTACACCTTC
TRBJ2-1 | TRBV5-5 | . | TRBD2 | CALGREGTYNEQFF | TGTGCCCTAGGAAGGGAGGGGACCTACAATGAGCAGTTCTTC
TRBJ1-1 | TRBV29-1 | . | . | CSARESVFTEAFF | TGCAGCGCCCGAGAGTCGGTTTTCACTGAAGCTTTCTTT
TRBJ2-1 | TRBV12-3/TRBV12-4 | . | TRBD2 | CASSTGLAGFNEQFF | TGTGCCAGCAGTACCGGACTAGCGGGATTCAATGAGCAGTTCTTC
TRBJ2-7 | TRBV2 | . | TRBD1 | CASRDLFHRDRMDEQYF | TGTGCCAGCAGAGACCTCTTCCATCGGGACAGGATGGACGAGCAGTACTTC
TRBJ2-7 | TRBV6-6 | . | . | CAGAQNVYYEQYF | TGTGCCGGCGCTCAGAACGTATACTACGAGCAGTACTTC
TRBJ2-1 | TRBV30 | . | TRBD2 | CALVRAGGEQFF | TGTGCCCTTGTTCGAGCGGGAGGAGAGCAGTTCTTC
TRBJ2-1 | TRBV2 | once | . | CASMGAAFPRDNEQFF | TGTGCCAGCATGGGCGCGGCTTTTCCCCGGGACAATGAGCAGTTCTTC
TRBJ1-5 | TRBV5-1 | . | . | CASSLFSDQPQHF | TGCGCCAGCAGCTTGTTTTCGGATCAGCCCCAGCATTTT
TRBJ2-1 | TRBV15 | . | TRBD2 | CATSRASLAGGYNEQFF | TGTGCCACCAGCAGAGCTTCACTAGCGGGAGGCTACAATGAGCAGTTCTTC
TRBJ1-1 | TRBV5-1 | . | . | CTSSLAWRPGWTEAFF | TGCACCAGCAGCTTGGCCTGGAGACCTGGGTGGACTGAAGCTTTCTTT
TRBJ1-1 | TRBV29-1 | . | . | CSVEDRRQPGAFF | TGCAGCGTTGAAGATCGGCGCCAGCCAGGAGCTTTCTTT
TRBJ2-5 | TRBV6-5 | . | . | CASRGEGGETQYF | TGTGCCAGTCGGGGAGAGGGTGGGGAGACCCAGTACTTC
TRBJ1-1 | TRBV29-1 | . | . | CSVEQGTNIEAFF | TGCAGCGTTGAGCAGGGAACGAACATTGAAGCTTTCTTT
TRBJ1-2 | TRBV29-1 | . | . | CSVEETGTRYGYTF | TGCAGCGTGGAGGAAACCGGGACCAGGTATGGCTACACCTTC
TRBJ1-2 | TRBV19 | once | . | CASRTEANGYTF | TGTGCCAGTAGAACAGAGGCTAACGGCTACACCTTT
TRBJ2-1 | TRBV30 | . | . | CAWIGGPSSYNEQFF | TGTGCCTGGATTGGGGGGCCAAGCTCCTACAATGAGCAGTTCTTC
TRBJ1-2 | TRBV29-1 | . | . | CSYTGSEDGYTF | TGCAGCTATACAGGGTCGGAGGATGGCTACACCTTC
TRBJ1-2 | TRBV27 | once | . | CASSTLGPPVDGYTF | TGTGCCAGCAGTACCTTGGGACCGCCCGTTGATGGCTACACCTTC
TRBJ1-2 | TRBV27 | few | TRBD1 | CASSLMTGRGYTF | TGTGCCAGCAGTTTGATGACAGGGAGGGGCTACACCTTC
TRBJ1-3 | TRBV6-5 | . | . | CASSYGTGDGNTIYF | TGTGCCAGCAGTTATGGGACCGGGGATGGAAACACCATATATTTT
TRBJ1-5 | TRBV28 | . | . | CASSWQNQLQHF | TGTGCCAGCAGTTGGCAAAATCAGCTCCAGCATTTT
TRBJ1-1 | TRBV29-1 | . | . | CSVRDNTEAFF | TGCAGCGTTCGGGATAACACTGAAGCTTTCTTT
TRBJ2-7 | TRBV29-1 | few | TRBD2 | CSVAPLAGGREQYF | TGCAGCGTTGCCCCTCTAGCGGGAGGGCGGGAGCAGTACTTC
TRBJ2-5 | TRBV12-3/TRBV12-4 | . | . | CASSQTSRETQYF | TGTGCCAGCAGTCAGACTAGTCGAGAGACCCAGTACTTC
TRBJ1-2 | TRBV5-1 | once | TRBD1 | CASSLEGQGLGGYTF | TGTGCCAGCAGCTTGGAGGGACAGGGATTGGGTGGCTACACCTTC
TRBJ2-1 | TRBV29-1 | . | TRBD2 | CSVEGVGTSAVYNEQFF | TGCAGCGTTGAAGGCGTCGGGACTAGCGCCGTATACAATGAGCAGTTCTTC
TRBJ1-3 | TRBV30 | . | . | CAWSATRGLAGNTIYF | TGTGCCTGGAGCGCTACCAGGGGCCTAGCGGGAAACACCATATATTTT
TRBJ2-3 | TRBV30 | . | . | CAWSRPGTSFTDTQYF | TGTGCCTGGAGCAGACCCGGTACTAGCTTCACAGATACGCAGTATTTT
TRBJ2-3 | TRBV4-3 | . | . | CASSRGALRDLTDTQYF | TGCGCCAGCAGCCGAGGCGCCCTTCGGGACCTCACAGATACGCAGTATTTT
TRBJ1-3 | TRBV5-1 | . | . | CASSLRLGDTIYF | TGCGCCAGCAGCTTGCGTTTGGGGGACACCATATATTTT